This TCR beta chain was identified during a study of blood T cell repertoires in COVID-19. Overall study context: Samples came from the United States, Italy and Spain, spanning acute and convalescent COVID-19.

The assay was immunoSEQ multiplex PCR, and TCRdb's table has in-frame clones only and misses some. The sample includes 85,000 to 130,000 clones, 85% to 90% of them seen just once. V trimming: 4 bases; J trimming: 1 base; junction bases outside the gene matches: 12. The CDR3 has 17 residues. The germline CDR1 and CDR2 sequences are MDHEN and SYDVKM. This TCR was sampled from a human donor in a cohort sampled during active COVID-19. The chain couples TRBV28 to TRBJ1-1; 7 nucleotides align to TRBD1. The sequencing sample was made of peripheral blood. CDR3: CASSSPGQIFGNTEAFF. The CDR3 nucleotides read TGTGCCAGCAGTTCCCCGGGACAGATCTTTGGGAACACTGAAGCTTTCTTT.